The rows below give T cell receptor beta chains drawn from one sample of a study of T cells after yellow fever vaccination. TCRdb re-analysed the 5' RACE reads in MiXCR, keeping a single row per CDR3 protein. The sample carries just under 600,000 distinct CDR3 sequences, about 13% recorded once. Specimen: PBMCs, collected on the day of the yellow fever booster vaccination. These receptors were taken from a man aged 25-45 years who received the YFV17D yellow fever vaccine. The CDR3 runs from the conserved cysteine through the conserved F or W. D genes are given only for firm matches. Clone size is shown for a subset of rows, as once, few, many or a class of expanded clone.

size: NA
J: TRBJ2-2
D: NA
length: 12
V: TRBV6-6
DNA: TGTGCCAGCAAGACTGTCACCGGGGAGCTGTTTTTT
CDR3: CASKTVTGELFF

size: few
J: TRBJ1-6
D: NA
length: 14
V: TRBV7-2
DNA: TGTGCCAGCAGCTTTCGACAGGCTGGGTCACCCCTCCACTTT
CDR3: CASSFRQAGSPLHF

size: NA
J: TRBJ1-1
D: NA
length: 14
V: TRBV7-2
DNA: TGTGCCAGCAGCTTAGTTCCGGGGAGCACTGAAGCTTTCTTT
CDR3: CASSLVPGSTEAFF

size: few
J: TRBJ1-2
D: NA
length: 15
V: TRBV28
DNA: TGTGCCAGCAGTTCCAAGCGGGGGGGCAGGTATGGCTACACCTTC
CDR3: CASSSKRGGRYGYTF

size: NA
J: TRBJ2-3
D: NA
length: 15
V: TRBV28
DNA: TGTGCCAGCAGTCCCGCTAGGGGGGCCACAGATACGCAGTATTTT
CDR3: CASSPARGATDTQYF

size: NA
J: TRBJ2-5
D: NA
length: 12
V: TRBV20-1
DNA: TGCAGTGCTAGCGTCAGGGCAGAGACCCAGTACTTC
CDR3: CSASVRAETQYF

size: few
J: TRBJ2-7
D: TRBD1
length: 15
V: TRBV4-3
DNA: TGCGCCAGCAGCCAAGACTGGGACAGCTCCTACGAGCAGTACTTC
CDR3: CASSQDWDSSYEQYF

size: NA
J: TRBJ2-5
D: NA
length: 13
V: TRBV20-1
DNA: TGCAGTGCCGTCGTAGAACCTTCGGAGACCCAGTACTTC
CDR3: CSAVVEPSETQYF

size: few
J: TRBJ2-1
D: TRBD1
length: 16
V: TRBV10-2
DNA: TGCGCCAGCAAGTTGACACGGCAGGCGCAGGGGGATGAGCAGTTCTTC
CDR3: CASKLTRQAQGDEQFF

size: NA
J: TRBJ2-3
D: NA
length: 15
V: TRBV15
DNA: TGTGCCACCAGCATCCGGGACTTTAGCACAGATACGCAGTATTTT
CDR3: CATSIRDFSTDTQYF

size: few
J: TRBJ2-7
D: NA
length: 12
V: TRBV7-2
DNA: TGTGCCAGCAGTTCGGACGGCGGCAAGCAGTACTTC
CDR3: CASSSDGGKQYF

size: few
J: TRBJ2-5
D: TRBD2
length: 16
V: TRBV5-1
DNA: TGCGCCAGCAGCCCTGGTAGAGTAGCGGGACAAGAGACCCAGTACTTC
CDR3: CASSPGRVAGQETQYF

size: few
J: TRBJ2-5
D: NA
length: 16
V: TRBV5-1
DNA: TGCGCCAGCAGCTGGGGCCGGGGCGGGACTCAAGAGACCCAGTACTTC
CDR3: CASSWGRGGTQETQYF

size: few
J: TRBJ2-7
D: NA
length: 14
V: TRBV15
DNA: TGTGCCACCAGCCCTCGGGACACTTCCTACGAGCAGTACTTC
CDR3: CATSPRDTSYEQYF

size: few
J: TRBJ2-3
D: TRBD2
length: 16
V: TRBV28
DNA: TGTGCCAGCACCAACGGTCGGGAGGTTGGTACAGATACGCAGTATTTT
CDR3: CASTNGREVGTDTQYF

size: few
J: TRBJ2-1
D: NA
length: 16
V: TRBV11-2
DNA: TGTGCCAGCACCTCGGAGTTTCTAAGCTCCTACAATGAGCAGTTCTTC
CDR3: CASTSEFLSSYNEQFF